Listed here is a single T cell receptor (beta chain). Its target antigen remains unknown. Base qualities are not provided; no much larger clone lies one nucleotide away. The sample originates from a study of chronic HIV infection and antiretroviral therapy (dated by TCRdb to 2013 to 2016). According to the germline V gene, CDR1 reads MGHRA and CDR2 reads YSYEKL. Unmatched junction bases come to 9, with V trimmed by 0 bases and J by 3 bases. Its CDR3 holds 17 amino acids, cysteine through phenylalanine. Only CDR3 DNA is held: 51 bases, read in frame from base 1. Libraries were prepared through 5' RACE. Sequencing took place on an Illumina MiSeq. Using fastp at Q25 and MiXCR, TCRdb reprocessed the public reads and kept productive beta chains. Here each entry gathers all rows of one CDR3 protein and keeps the most common genes and DNA. The sample contains roughly 48,000 distinct CDR3 sequences, about 19% of them found a single time. The ten largest clones represent approximately 3% of the sample.

The specimen sequenced was peripheral blood. The rearranged segments are TRBV4-1 and TRBJ2-7; 9 bases in the middle match TRBD1. The TCR sequence derives from an adult who had HIV and had not received antiretroviral therapy, or was an uninfected healthy control (not recorded which). In nucleotide form, the sequence is TGCGCCAGCAGCCAAGATAGTCGTGAGGACAGGGGCTACGAGCAGTACTTC. The resulting protein is CASSQDSREDRGYEQYF.